This T cell receptor (beta chain) originates from a study of tumor and adjacent non-tumor tissue in lung cancer. Study in general: Patients comprised 12 adenocarcinoma, 2 squamous cell carcinoma and 1 small cell lung cancer.

Three rounds of nested PCR, following a modified ARM-PCR protocol, produced the TCRbeta library. TCRdb reanalysed the multiplex PCR reads using MiXCR and keeps one entry per CDR3 protein. This table has some 97,000 distinct CDR3 sequences, approximately 65% appearing once. Points from the study as a whole: Patients with more diverse tumor TCRs had worse survival.

No cell sorting was done before RNA was extracted from the tissue. More than 3 cm separated this lung sample from the edge of the tumor. The V gene's germline CDR1 is DFQATT and CDR2 SNEGSKA (reference sequence). CDR3 length: 15 amino acids. V lost 1 base to trimming and J lost 6 bases, with 16 bases between them. This clonotype has just one count. Its antigen is undetermined. V gene TRBV20-1 combines with J gene TRBJ2-1; no reliable D call. The clonotype originates from a young man with non-small cell lung cancer. The sequencing input was distant non-tumor lung tissue. The DNA for the CDR3 is TGCAGTGCTAGAGTAATCGGAGCCGTCCGCAATGAGCAGTTCTTC. Protein product: CSARVIGAVRNEQFF.